This T cell receptor beta chain was identified during a study of PD-1 blockade in classical Hodgkin lymphoma. Notes on the study in general: Factors driving the repertoire differences, possibly disease activity or prior therapy, remain undefined.

The CDR3 loop spans 15 amino acids. Germline V gene sequence: CDR1 KGHSH, CDR2 LQKENI. The V gene lost 2 bases and the J gene lost 3 bases, with 13 bases spanning the gap. Only in-frame clones appear in the TCRdb table, and some are missing; sequencing was by immunoSEQ multiplex PCR. The data contain approximately 160,000 clones, approximately 81% of them seen just once; the ten biggest clones take up over 7.5%. In every patient, relapse followed autologous stem cell transplantation, while exposure to brentuximab vedotin differed. As regards this clone: Its specificity is unknown.

The sample was peripheral blood mononuclear cells (PBMCs), taken before the second cycle of nivolumab. This sequence originates from a human donor with classical Hodgkin lymphoma. This chain links TRBV18 with TRBJ1-2, with a weak D call TRBD1 (5 bases). CDR3 in amino acids: CASSPFSGLDYGYTF. CDR3 in DNA: TGTGCCAGCTCACCATTTTCAGGGTTGGACTATGGCTACACCTTC.